Shown below are 5 T cell receptor beta chains from a single sample sequenced in a study of cytomegalovirus exposure and HLA in healthy donors (dated by TCRdb to the late 2010s). The library relied on the immunoSEQ multiplex PCR assay. The multiplex PCR relied on a mix of 60 forward primers for TCR Vbeta segments and 13 reverse primers for TCR Jbeta segments. TCRdb mirrors the immuneACCESS table, restricted to in-frame sequences. Some clones are absent from its copies; in checked studies, under half trace to an unresolved V gene, and the reason for the others is unknown. The table for this sample lists 58,000 or so clones; about three quarters of them were counted only once. The ten largest make up approximately 23% of the sample. Source material: PBMCs. The source of these receptors is a middle-aged man in good health and CMV-seropositive.

The sample holds a few counts of this clone. The gene calls are TRBV5-1 and TRBJ1-2; 9 nucleotides line up with TRBD1. The J segment lost 0 bases and the V segment lost 2 bases, leaving 8 bases of the junction unmatched. This CDR3 is built from 17 residues. The germline gives CDR1 SGHRS, CDR2 YFSETQ. The CDR3 loop reads CASSLGDRVAPNYGYTF. The CDR3 DNA sequence: TGCGCCAGCAGCTTAGGGGACAGGGTGGCCCCTAACTATGGCTACACCTTC.

The rearrangement joins TRBV19 to TRBJ2-5; tentative D call: TRBD1 (5 bases). V lost 5 bases and J lost 5, with 21 bases in between. The CDR3 is 16 amino acids. Germline V CDR1 and CDR2: LNHDA, SQIVND (reference sequence). Written as DNA, the CDR3 is TGTGCCAGTAGTCTGCAGGGAAGCCTTTCCGGGGAGACCCAGTACTTC. This codes for CASSLQGSLSGETQYF. The full variable domain, its missing parts supplied by reference TRBV19 and TRBJ2-5, is DGGITQSPKYLFRKEGQNVTLSCEQNLNHDAMYWYRQDPGQGLRLIYYSQIVNDFQKGDIAEGYSVSREKKESFPLTVTSAQKNPTAFYLCASSLQGSLSGETQYFGPGTRLLVL.

As concerns this clone: Additional DNA sequences in this sample encode the identical CDR3. The V call is TRBV5-1, the J call TRBJ2-3; 12 nucleotides agree with TRBD2. Trimming removed 0 bases from V and 1 base from J; junction bases left unmatched: 0. This CDR3 region has 16 residues. Germline CDR1 is SGHRS and CDR2 is YFSETQ. The chain's CDR3 is CASSLGTSGGTDTQYF. The CDR3 DNA follows: TGCGCCAGCAGCTTGGGGACTAGCGGGGGCACAGATACGCAGTATTTT.

In its sample, this clone was seen a few times. The chain combines TRBV19 with TRBJ2-7; no firm D call. The germline V and J ends were trimmed by 4 bases and 3 bases, with 7 bases remaining between them. CDR3 size: 12 residues. CDR1 LNHDA and CDR2 SQIVND come from the germline V gene (reference sequence). CDR3 in DNA: TGTGCCAGTAGTAGACACTTCTACGAGCAGTACTTC. Translation gives CASSRHFYEQYF. Full variable domain (rest looked up from reference TRBV19 and TRBJ2-7): DGGITQSPKYLFRKEGQNVTLSCEQNLNHDAMYWYRQDPGQGLRLIYYSQIVNDFQKGDIAEGYSVSREKKESFPLTVTSAQKNPTAFYLCASSRHFYEQYFGPGTRLTVT.

The chain employs TRBV7-2 and TRBJ2-5; no clear D. The CDR3 is 16 amino acids. V was cut by 6 bases and J by 7 bases, with 24 bases left in between. Germline V gene data show CDR1 as SGHTA and CDR2 as FQGNSA. The CDR3 loop reads CASSIGARHSLGTQYF. CDR3 DNA sequence: TGTGCCAGCAGTATCGGCGCCAGACACTCCCTTGGGACCCAGTACTTC.